Shown below are 2 T cell receptor beta chains from a single sample sequenced in a study of vaccination effects on CD4 cells after COVID-19. Before sequencing took place, the ViraFEST assay used viral peptide pools to expand antigen-specific CD4+ T cells. At the end of over 8 days of culture, CD4+ T cells were isolated. The healthy vaccine recipients, who had no prior SARS-CoV-2 infection, showed negative nucleocapsid antibodies. The antigens these receptors bind are not known. Clones were read by immunoSEQ multiplex PCR, and TCRdb kept only the in-frame ones, dropping some. The repertoire holds about 68,000 clones, with approximately 80% as singletons. Sample: CD4+ T cells from PBMCs cultured with SARS-CoV-2 spike peptides, taken before COVID-19 vaccination. These receptors came from a human donor who received a COVID-19 vaccine.

The chain employs TRBV15 and TRBJ1-1; the match to TRBD1 covers 8 bases. With V trimmed by 3 bases and J by 1 base, 4 bases remained unmatched. The V gene's germline CDR1 is LNHNV and CDR2 YYDKDF (reference sequence). The CDR3 loop spans 15 amino acids. As DNA, the CDR3 is TGTGCCACCAGCAGGGACAGGGATAAGAACACTGAAGCTTTCTTT. It specifies CATSRDRDKNTEAFF.

The rearrangement links TRBV5-1 to TRBJ1-1, with 7 bases lining up with TRBD1. V lost 4 bases, J lost 3 bases, and 12 bases stayed unmatched. This CDR3 has 16 residues. Looked up from germline, CDR1 is SGHRS and CDR2 is YFSETQ. The CDR3 loop reads CASSITSTGADTEAFF. DNA for the CDR3: TGCGCCAGCAGCATAACCAGTACAGGGGCGGACACTGAAGCTTTCTTT. Based on the CDR3 plus reference TRBV5-1 and TRBJ1-1, the full variable domain is KAGVTQTPRYLIKTRGQQVTLSCSPISGHRSVSWYQQTPGQGLQFLFEYFSETQRNKGNFPGRFSGRQFSNSRSEMNVSTLELGDSALYLCASSITSTGADTEAFFGQGTRLTVV.